This is a list of T cell receptor beta chains from one sample in a study of blood T cell repertoires in COVID-19. Here immunoSEQ multiplex PCR was the method, and the copy in TCRdb shows in-frame clones only, minus some. The sample lists about 270,000 clones; over 75% were seen once. The sequencing input was PBMCs or T cells enriched from blood (not recorded which). The source is a woman aged 18-29 years who had recovered from COVID-19. Both conserved end residues are part of each CDR3. Each record gives: V gene, J gene, clone size, D gene, CDR3 protein, CDR3 DNA. The D gene is left open where the match is weak. Clone size is stated in some rows and not others, as once, few, many or a class when expanded.

v_gene: TRBV3-1/TRBV3-2; j_gene: TRBJ1-3; abundance: -; d_gene: -; CDR3aa: CASSPGHSGNTIYF; CDR3nt: TGTGCCAGCAGCCCCGGACACTCTGGAAACACCATATATTTT
v_gene: TRBV19; j_gene: TRBJ1-4; abundance: once; d_gene: TRBD1; CDR3aa: CATSGTGTEKLFF; CDR3nt: TGTGCCACTTCCGGGACAGGGACTGAAAAACTGTTTTTT
v_gene: TRBV5-1; j_gene: TRBJ2-5; abundance: few; d_gene: TRBD1; CDR3aa: CASSFWTGGAETQYF; CDR3nt: TGCGCCAGCAGCTTTTGGACAGGGGGCGCGGAGACCCAGTACTTC
v_gene: TRBV7-9; j_gene: TRBJ1-2; abundance: many; d_gene: -; CDR3aa: CASSSYWDTERGGYTF; CDR3nt: TGTGCCAGCAGCTCTTACTGGGACACAGAGCGTGGGGGCTACACCTTC
v_gene: TRBV2; j_gene: TRBJ2-3; abundance: -; d_gene: TRBD2; CDR3aa: CASSWKSGGAIRSTDTQYF; CDR3nt: TGTGCCAGCAGTTGGAAGAGCGGGGGGGCCATAAGGAGCACAGATACGCAGTATTTT
v_gene: TRBV5-1; j_gene: TRBJ1-5; abundance: -; d_gene: TRBD1; CDR3aa: CASSSGGASNQPQHF; CDR3nt: TGCGCCAGCAGCTCAGGGGGCGCGAGCAATCAGCCCCAGCATTTT
v_gene: TRBV5-1; j_gene: TRBJ1-2; abundance: -; d_gene: -; CDR3aa: CASRPGGYYGYTF; CDR3nt: TGCGCCAGCCGCCCGGGGGGTTACTATGGCTACACCTTC
v_gene: TRBV6-5; j_gene: TRBJ2-1; abundance: -; d_gene: -; CDR3aa: CASSLSGEFNEQFF; CDR3nt: TGTGCCAGCAGTCTTTCGGGGGAGTTCAATGAGCAGTTCTTC
v_gene: TRBV6-5; j_gene: TRBJ2-5; abundance: -; d_gene: -; CDR3aa: CASSIRGSETQYF; CDR3nt: TGTGCCAGCAGTATCAGGGGTTCGGAGACCCAGTACTTC
v_gene: TRBV6-5; j_gene: TRBJ2-7; abundance: -; d_gene: TRBD2; CDR3aa: CASSISSGGADEQYF; CDR3nt: TGTGCCAGCAGCATCTCTAGCGGGGGGGCCGACGAGCAGTACTTC
v_gene: TRBV5-6; j_gene: TRBJ1-2; abundance: -; d_gene: TRBD1; CDR3aa: CASSPIGQGDYGYTF; CDR3nt: TGTGCCAGCAGCCCTATCGGACAGGGTGACTATGGCTACACCTTC
v_gene: TRBV6-5; j_gene: TRBJ2-3; abundance: many; d_gene: TRBD2; CDR3aa: CASHGGSFTDTQYF; CDR3nt: TGTGCCAGCCACGGGGGGTCCTTCACAGATACGCAGTATTTT
v_gene: TRBV25-1; j_gene: TRBJ2-5; abundance: -; d_gene: -; CDR3aa: CASSELGAGQETQYF; CDR3nt: TGTGCCAGCAGTGAACTAGGGGCCGGGCAAGAGACCCAGTACTTC
v_gene: TRBV18; j_gene: TRBJ1-3; abundance: -; d_gene: -; CDR3aa: CASSPRQGVGNTIYF; CDR3nt: TGTGCCAGCTCACCACGTCAGGGCGTCGGAAACACCATATATTTT
v_gene: TRBV5-6; j_gene: TRBJ1-1; abundance: -; d_gene: -; CDR3aa: CASSLDSRNTEAFF; CDR3nt: TGTGCCAGCAGCTTGGACAGTCGTAACACTGAAGCTTTCTTT
v_gene: TRBV5-1; j_gene: TRBJ1-2; abundance: -; d_gene: -; CDR3aa: CASSLGGQNYGYTF; CDR3nt: TGCGCCAGCAGCTTGGGTGGGCAGAACTATGGCTACACCTTC
v_gene: TRBV12-5; j_gene: TRBJ2-2; abundance: few; d_gene: -; CDR3aa: CASGLGTGPAGALRELFF; CDR3nt: TGTGCTAGTGGTTTGGGTACAGGGCCCGCGGGGGCTCTCCGGGAGCTGTTTTTT
v_gene: TRBV18; j_gene: TRBJ2-5; abundance: -; d_gene: TRBD1; CDR3aa: CASSPPGQGYQETQYF; CDR3nt: TGTGCCAGCTCACCACCCGGACAGGGGTACCAAGAGACCCAGTACTTC
v_gene: TRBV5-4; j_gene: TRBJ2-1; abundance: -; d_gene: TRBD2; CDR3aa: CASQTSGGVNEQFF; CDR3nt: TGTGCCAGCCAAACTAGCGGGGGGGTCAATGAGCAGTTCTTC
v_gene: TRBV6-6; j_gene: TRBJ1-6; abundance: -; d_gene: -; CDR3aa: CASSYGDFSPLHF; CDR3nt: TGTGCCAGCAGTTACGGGGACTTCTCACCCCTCCACTTT
v_gene: TRBV14; j_gene: TRBJ2-7; abundance: -; d_gene: -; CDR3aa: CASSPRAGAFYEQYF; CDR3nt: TGTGCCAGCAGCCCGCGGGCAGGGGCCTTTTACGAGCAGTACTTC
v_gene: TRBV29-1; j_gene: TRBJ2-3; abundance: -; d_gene: TRBD1; CDR3aa: CSAETGVADTQYF; CDR3nt: TGCAGCGCTGAGACAGGGGTTGCAGATACGCAGTATTTT
v_gene: TRBV29-1; j_gene: TRBJ2-2; abundance: -; d_gene: -; CDR3aa: CSVAGLPGELFF; CDR3nt: TGCAGCGTTGCGGGTCTCCCCGGGGAGCTGTTTTTT
v_gene: TRBV5-6; j_gene: TRBJ2-3; abundance: -; d_gene: TRBD2; CDR3aa: CASRSLAGGTTDTQYF; CDR3nt: TGTGCCAGCAGAAGCCTAGCGGGGGGGACTACAGATACGCAGTATTTT
v_gene: TRBV6-6; j_gene: TRBJ2-7; abundance: -; d_gene: TRBD2; CDR3aa: CASSYSRLAVYEQYF; CDR3nt: TGTGCCAGCAGTTACTCGAGGCTAGCGGTCTACGAGCAGTACTTC
v_gene: TRBV6-5; j_gene: TRBJ2-2; abundance: -; d_gene: TRBD2; CDR3aa: CATGGTSGTGELFF; CDR3nt: TGTGCCACTGGGGGGACTAGCGGGACCGGGGAGCTGTTTTTT
v_gene: TRBV13; j_gene: TRBJ2-3; abundance: -; d_gene: -; CDR3aa: CASSFAGPSTDTQYF; CDR3nt: TGTGCCAGCAGCTTCGCGGGGCCTAGCACAGATACGCAGTATTTT
v_gene: TRBV2; j_gene: TRBJ2-2; abundance: few; d_gene: -; CDR3aa: CASSGTGELFF; CDR3nt: TGTGCCAGCAGCGGTACCGGGGAGCTGTTTTTT
v_gene: TRBV14; j_gene: TRBJ2-3; abundance: -; d_gene: TRBD2; CDR3aa: CASRLAGNLDTQYF; CDR3nt: TGTGCCAGCCGATTAGCGGGGAACCTAGATACGCAGTATTTT
v_gene: TRBV19; j_gene: TRBJ2-1; abundance: -; d_gene: -; CDR3aa: CASRKTDSSLEQFF; CDR3nt: TGTGCCAGTAGAAAGACAGATTCCTCCCTTGAGCAGTTCTTC
v_gene: TRBV5-4; j_gene: TRBJ2-3; abundance: -; d_gene: TRBD2; CDR3aa: CASSFSGGAGDTQYF; CDR3nt: TGTGCCAGCAGCTTTAGCGGGGGGGCCGGGGATACGCAGTATTTT
v_gene: TRBV11-2; j_gene: TRBJ2-7; abundance: -; d_gene: TRBD1; CDR3aa: CASSLSGTGVYEQYF; CDR3nt: TGTGCCAGCAGCTTATCCGGGACAGGGGTTTACGAGCAGTACTTC
v_gene: TRBV4-1; j_gene: TRBJ1-1; abundance: -; d_gene: -; CDR3aa: CASSPQTGNTEAFF; CDR3nt: TGCGCCAGCAGCCCCCAAACCGGGAACACTGAAGCTTTCTTT
v_gene: TRBV5-4; j_gene: TRBJ2-5; abundance: few; d_gene: TRBD2; CDR3aa: CASSLTSGGSETQYF; CDR3nt: TGTGCCAGCAGCTTAACTAGCGGGGGATCAGAGACCCAGTACTTC
v_gene: TRBV19; j_gene: TRBJ1-6; abundance: few; d_gene: TRBD1; CDR3aa: CASKNRGLNSPLHF; CDR3nt: TGTGCCAGTAAAAACAGGGGGCTGAATTCACCCCTCCACTTT
v_gene: TRBV7-2; j_gene: TRBJ2-3; abundance: -; d_gene: TRBD2; CDR3aa: CASRAGGSTDTQYF; CDR3nt: TGTGCCAGCAGAGCGGGGGGGAGCACAGATACGCAGTATTTT
v_gene: TRBV10-1; j_gene: TRBJ2-7; abundance: -; d_gene: -; CDR3aa: CASSEDRAYEQYF; CDR3nt: TGCGCCAGCAGTGAGGACAGAGCCTACGAGCAGTACTTC
v_gene: TRBV4-2; j_gene: TRBJ2-1; abundance: -; d_gene: -; CDR3aa: CASSQDQGLWEQFF; CDR3nt: TGTGCCAGCAGCCAAGATCAGGGGCTCTGGGAGCAGTTCTTC
v_gene: TRBV5-1; j_gene: TRBJ2-5; abundance: -; d_gene: TRBD1; CDR3aa: CASSLTGGGETQYF; CDR3nt: TGCGCCAGCAGCTTAACAGGGGGCGGAGAGACCCAGTACTTC
v_gene: TRBV11-2; j_gene: TRBJ1-3; abundance: -; d_gene: TRBD1; CDR3aa: CASSSTGGTRYGNTIYF; CDR3nt: TGTGCCAGCAGCTCGACAGGGGGCACGAGGTACGGAAACACCATATATTTT
v_gene: TRBV30; j_gene: TRBJ1-3; abundance: -; d_gene: -; CDR3aa: CAWSLGPGNTIYF; CDR3nt: TGTGCCTGGAGTCTAGGCCCTGGAAACACCATATATTTT
v_gene: TRBV28; j_gene: TRBJ1-2; abundance: -; d_gene: -; CDR3aa: CASSELDYGYTF; CDR3nt: TGTGCCAGCAGTGAGTTAGACTATGGCTACACCTTC
v_gene: TRBV2; j_gene: TRBJ1-5; abundance: -; d_gene: TRBD1; CDR3aa: CASRGMRTGRQPQHF; CDR3nt: TGTGCCAGCAGAGGTATGAGGACAGGGAGACAGCCCCAGCATTTT